This record concerns one T cell receptor (beta chain) sequence. The antigen it binds to is not known. It may be a read error: a sequence one base away is much more abundant. Via the germline V gene, CDR1 is MNHNS and CDR2 SASEGT. The CDR3, from cysteine to phenylalanine, totals 15 residues. Only the CDR3 part of the read is kept: 45 bases, read in frame from the first base. The sample belongs to a study of blood T cells in healthy people across ages (dated by TCRdb to the mid-2010s). About the investigation overall: In model experiments, roughly one uniquely barcoded TCR beta cDNA molecule per two T cells was captured by template switching. The study measured age-related changes in TCR beta repertoire diversity using deep sequencing normalized with unique cDNA molecular identifiers. Four age groups were formed from the donors: young (average about 16 years), middle-aged (around 37), aged (roughly 59) and long-lived (roughly 81). Donors of different ages were randomly distributed across sequencing lanes to avoid experimental bias. Two additional independent replicas of 1 million unique cDNA reads from the same blood draw were analyzed for two donors (one aged 18 to 29 and one aged 80 or older).

The paper's findings and limits, for the study overall: Because profiling used bulk unsorted PBMCs, naive and antigen-experienced compartments could not be compared conclusively. Compared with the aged group, the long-lived group had more naive CD4+ T cells, fewer expanded clones and increased TCR diversity, a pattern suggesting age selection. Total diversity estimates from one million sequenced T cells were considered lower bounds and underestimates. The CMV infection status of donors was not known, potentially confounding age-related changes in expanded clonotypes. A strong correlation was found between observed TCR beta diversity and the percentage of naive T cells measured by flow cytometry. As age increased, observed TCR beta diversity per million T cells dropped in a roughly linear way, and a significant reduction was already evident by age 40.

Library preparation employed 5' RACE. The reads were generated on an Illumina HiSeq 2500. A second PCR of roughly 7 to 12 cycles was performed with a sample-barcoded 5' primer and a J-beta primer mix. A unique molecular identifier was introduced onto each TCR beta cDNA molecule by a template-switch 5' adaptor carrying 12 random nucleotides. At least 2.5 million CDR3-containing paired-end reads were obtained from each sample. First-strand cDNA synthesis was performed from all RNA using the Mint cDNA synthesis kit, with priming by a TRBC-specific oligonucleotide. Following uracil-DNA glycosylase treatment, all cDNA underwent a first 18-cycle PCR with the universal primers M1SS and BC2_uni_R. The published analysis was carried out like this. For normalization, 1 million high-quality reads were randomly selected from each sample, with every read carrying a distinct molecular identifier. Instead of being binned into consensus sequences, reads with shared molecular identifiers were discarded. MiTCR, with a Q25 quality threshold and the strictest error-elimination algorithm, was used for CDR3 identification, clonotype clustering and error correction. A nonparametric unseen species model using Euler transformation provided a lower-bound estimate of total TCR beta diversity. The public reads were reprocessed in TCRdb via fastp at Q25 and MiXCR, keeping in-frame beta chains. One record per CDR3 amino acid sequence lists the most common genes and DNA. These V and J calls are TCRdb output, not the study's own analysis. In this sample the table shows 870,000 or so distinct CDR3 sequences, 25% to 30% of which occur a single time. The top ten hold around 16% of the sample.

The 40 or so donors, aged about 6 to 95 years, were systemically healthy Caucasian individuals from Russia. Each donor gave about 9.2 milliliters of peripheral blood, drawn into EDTA-treated Vacutainer tubes. PBMCs were isolated by Ficoll-Paque density-gradient centrifugation, with at least 6 million obtained per sample. Total RNA was extracted from PBMCs with Trizol reagent, with at least 6 micrograms obtained per sample. Naive CD45RAhigh/CD27high T cell percentages were measured by flow cytometry on a PBMC aliquot from every donor. The chain joins TRBV6-1 to TRBJ2-3; no confident D gene assignment can be made. Sequences were obtained from blood. The origin of this receptor is a woman of 80 years or more in good health. The sequence in DNA is TGTGCCAGCAGGAGGATGGGAAAGATGGCAGATGCGCAGTATTTT. Translated, this is CASRRMGKMADAQYF.